One sample yielded the 4 T cell receptor beta chains listed below, sequenced in a study of cytomegalovirus exposure and HLA in healthy donors. The PCR ran on 60 Vbeta and 13 Jbeta primers. Sequenced by immunoSEQ multiplex PCR; TCRdb stores in-frame clones only, minus some. The sample contains 150,000 to 200,000 clones, about 63% of which appear only once. Input material: PBMCs. Every receptor here comes from a woman aged 40 to 55 in good health and CMV-seropositive.

This clone was detected only once. The chain uses TRBV7-2 and TRBJ2-2; 11 nucleotides align to TRBD2. The CDR3 has 15 amino acids. CDR1 is SGHTA, CDR2 FQGNSA, per germline. J gave up 7 bases and V 3 bases, and 4 bases lay outside the gene matches. Here the CDR3 DNA reads TGTGCCAGCAGCTTGACTAGCGGGGTACACGGGGAGCTGTTTTTT. Its protein is CASSLTSGVHGELFF.

On this clone: A read error may produce the germline difference seen at one junction end. The chain uses TRBV7-8 and TRBJ1-2; D gene unclear. The CDR3 length is 14 residues. Germline lookup yields CDR1 SGHVS and CDR2 FQNEAQ. For the CDR3, the DNA is TGTGCCAGCAGCCCCGGTGAGGTTAACTATGGCTACCCCTTC. Translating it yields CASSPGEVNYGYPF.

The chain's CDR3 is CASSFQGPTYEQYF. In DNA, the CDR3 is TGTGCCAGCAGCTTCCAGGGCCCCACCTACGAGCAGTACTTC. The V gene is TRBV7-9, the J gene TRBJ2-7, with D perhaps matching TRBD1 (5 bases). CDR3 length: 14 residues. Trimming pared 3 bases from V and 2 bases from J, leaving 11 bases between. Germline CDR1 SEHNR, CDR2 FQNEAQ (reference sequence).

The chain couples TRBV5-4 to TRBJ2-7; TRBD2 agrees at 10 bases. This CDR3 contains 15 residues. The J segment lost 6 bases and the V segment lost 1 base, leaving 7 bases of the junction unmatched. Germline-derived CDR1 and CDR2 are SGHNT and YYREEE (reference sequence). In DNA, the CDR3 is TGTGCCAGCAGCTTGTCGAGCGGGGGGGCCTCCGAGCAGTACTTC. It yields the protein CASSLSSGGASEQYF.